These 25 T cell receptor beta chains were all obtained from the same sample, sequenced in a study of cytomegalovirus exposure and HLA in healthy donors. Researchers ran the PCR with 60 Vbeta and 13 Jbeta primers. Clones were sequenced by immunoSEQ multiplex PCR, and TCRdb holds only the in-frame ones, with some missing. This sample has approximately 170,000 clones; about 75% occur once, and the top ten carry around 7%. Sequencing input: PBMCs. The receptors were sampled from a male donor in good health and CMV-seropositive.

V and J are TRBV4-3 and TRBJ2-7, with D possibly TRBD2 on 6 matching bases. The CDR3 contains 15 residues. CDR1 and CDR2 (germline): LGHNA, YSLEER. Trimming took off 0 bases at V and 3 bases at J, with 12 bases between the two ends. This CDR3 is CASSQESGVVYEQYF. For the CDR3, the DNA is TGCGCCAGCAGCCAAGAGTCGGGGGTGGTCTACGAGCAGTACTTC.

The rearrangement links TRBV2 to TRBJ2-3; TRBD2 aligns across 15 bases. V trimming: 6 bases; J trimming: 4 bases; junction bases outside the gene matches: 5. The CDR3 totals 16 residues. Germline V gene lookup returns CDR1 SNHLY and CDR2 FYNNEI. The CDR3 DNA is TGTGCCAGCAGAGGACTAGCGGGGGGGCGGGCAGATACGCAGTATTTT. It specifies CASRGLAGGRADTQYF.

The chain couples TRBV4-1 to TRBJ1-1, with TRBD1 matching 7 bases. Germline assignment: CDR1 MGHRA and CDR2 YSYEKL. The junction had 4 bases not matched to a gene; V was cut back by 3 bases and J by 0 bases. The CDR3 loop spans 15 amino acids. The CDR3 here is CASSHLQGLNTEAFF. For the CDR3, the DNA is TGCGCCAGCAGCCACTTACAGGGGTTGAACACTGAAGCTTTCTTT.

The sample holds a few counts of this clone. The rearrangement joins TRBV13 to TRBJ1-2, with TRBD1 as a possible D gene (6 bases). Germline CDR1 and CDR2: PRHDT and FYEKMQ (reference sequence). CDR3 length equals 15 residues. V was pared by 2 bases and J by 2 bases, with 12 bases between. The DNA for the CDR3 is TGTGCCAGCAGCTTAAGGGGGGGTCTGAACTATGGCTACACCTTC. This codes for CASSLRGGLNYGYTF.

This clone was detected only once. This chain links TRBV18 with TRBJ1-1, with a possible D match to TRBD1 (6 bases). Germline CDR1 reads KGHSH; CDR2 reads LQKENI. V lost 6 bases, J lost 1 base, and 15 bases lay in between. The CDR3 is 15 amino acids. The CDR3 loop reads CASSPGGPTNTEAFF. CDR3 nucleotide sequence: TGTGCCAGCTCCCCGGGGGGGCCTACGAACACTGAAGCTTTCTTT. Using reference TRBV18 and TRBJ1-1 for the parts outside the CDR3, the full variable domain is NAGVMQNPRHLVRRRGQEARLRCSPMKGHSHVYWYRQLPEEGLKFMVYLQKENIIDESGMPKERFSAEFPKEGPSILRIQQVVRGDSAAYFCASSPGGPTNTEAFFGQGTRLTVV.

The chain links TRBV27 to TRBJ2-3, with 9 bases lining up with TRBD2. J was trimmed by 2 bases and V by 5 bases; bases with no gene match: 11. The CDR3 runs 17 residues. The germline V gene encodes CDR1 MNHEY and CDR2 SMNVEV (reference sequence). CDR3 residues: CASSALLPSGDTDTQYF. The CDR3 DNA sequence: TGTGCCAGCAGTGCCCTCCTCCCTAGCGGGGACACAGATACGCAGTATTTT.

In DNA, the CDR3 is TGCAGTGCTAGGGTGCAGCGCGAGCAGTACTTC. Amino acids: CSARVQREQYF. V and J are TRBV20-1 and TRBJ2-7; D is unresolved. The CDR3 consists of 11 residues. The V end lost 3 bases, the J end lost 6 bases, and 9 bases lay between the germline ends. From germline, CDR1 is DFQATT and CDR2 SNEGSKA (reference sequence).

This chain's CDR3 is CASSESPRDQPQHF. For the CDR3, the DNA is TGTGCCAGCAGTGAATCACCGAGGGATCAGCCCCAGCATTTT. The chain links TRBV2 to TRBJ1-5, with D hard to call. This CDR3 contains 14 residues. The V gene's germline CDR1 is SNHLY and CDR2 FYNNEI. Trimming took 2 bases from V and 5 from J, leaving 10 bases between them.

The chain carries TRBV7-6 and TRBJ2-3, with 8 nucleotides matching TRBD2. The CDR3 length is 15 residues. Germline trimming cut 0 bases from V and 4 bases from J; bases unmatched to any gene: 3. Per germline, CDR1 SGHVS and CDR2 FNYEAQ. CDR3 sequence (DNA): TGTGCCAGCAGCTTAGCAGGCGGGGGGCCAGATACGCAGTATTTT. This translates into CASSLAGGGPDTQYF.

This clone was observed a single time. The chain is built from TRBV4-1 and TRBJ2-5; TRBD2 might be the D (5 bases). CDR1 is MGHRA, CDR2 YSYEKL, per germline. V gave up 4 bases and J gave up 4 bases, with 13 bases separating them. This CDR3 has 14 residues. CDR3 bases: TGCGCCAGCAGCCTAACCCGGGGTGGAGAGACCCAGTACTTC. This sequence encodes CASSLTRGGETQYF.

This chain connects TRBV7-3 to TRBJ2-2, with 9 positions matching TRBD1. CDR1 is SGHTA and CDR2 is FQGTGA in the germline V gene. With V trimmed by 0 bases and J by 6 bases, 8 bases remained unmatched. The length of the CDR3 is 17 residues. CDR3 in amino acids: CASSLTPGQGRSGELFF. The CDR3 DNA is TGTGCCAGCAGCTTAACCCCGGGACAGGGAAGGTCCGGGGAGCTGTTTTTT.

CDR3 sequence (DNA): TGTGCCAGCAGCTTAGAGCCAGGGGGCTCATATGGCTACACCTTC. This codes for CASSLEPGGSYGYTF. The chain links TRBV7-2 to TRBJ1-2, with 8 bases matching TRBD1. The CDR3 has 15 residues. The junction had 6 bases not matched to a gene; V was cut back by 1 base and J by 5 bases. Germline V lookup: CDR1 SGHTA, CDR2 FQGNSA.

The chain uses TRBV5-1 and TRBJ2-3; a weak D match, TRBD1 (5 bases). V was trimmed by 1 base and J by 0 bases, leaving 9 bases between them. The CDR3 consists of 15 residues. Germline CDR1 reads SGHRS; CDR2 reads YFSETQ. This CDR3 is CASSLRGFSTDTQYF. CDR3 nucleotide sequence: TGCGCCAGCAGCTTGAGGGGCTTTAGCACAGATACGCAGTATTTT.

V gene TRBV30 combines with J gene TRBJ1-3; unclear D gene. There are 16 residues in the CDR3. Germline lookup yields CDR1 GTSNPN and CDR2 SVGIG (reference sequence). Trimming cost V 1 base and J 3 bases, with 16 bases left between them. The CDR3 nucleotides read TGTGCCTGGAGTGCTTCACTTGTCCCCCGTGGAAACACCATATATTTT. This gives the protein CAWSASLVPRGNTIYF.

This clone was detected only a few times. The chain links TRBV5-5 to TRBJ2-7; a weak D match, TRBD1 (5 bases). This CDR3 contains 14 residues. Germline values: CDR1 SGHKS, CDR2 YYEKEE (reference sequence). V was trimmed by 0 bases and J by 2 bases, leaving 9 bases between them. The CDR3 DNA is TGTGCCAGCAGCTTGGGGGGCTTGGCCTACGAGCAGTACTTC. This encodes CASSLGGLAYEQYF.

The chain uses TRBV4-1 and TRBJ2-4; TRBD1 matches 10 bases. CDR3 length: 19 residues. Germline V gene data show CDR1 as MGHRA and CDR2 as YSYEKL. The V and J ends lost 3 bases and 1 base, in that order; junction bases with no gene match: 12. The CDR3, as DNA: TGCGCCAGCAGCCAGACCGGGACAGGGGTTCCCTTGGCCAAAAACATTCAGTACTTC. Its translation: CASSQTGTGVPLAKNIQYF.

The chain couples TRBV30 to TRBJ1-1, with 9 bases aligning to TRBD1. The germline V gene encodes CDR1 GTSNPN and CDR2 SVGIG (reference sequence). CDR3 length: 15 amino acids. J was trimmed by 5 bases and V by 0 bases; bases with no gene match: 7. Here the CDR3 DNA reads TGTGCCTGGAGTGTTCTCACAGGGGGCAGGACTGAAGCTTTCTTT. Translating it yields CAWSVLTGGRTEAFF.

This chain connects TRBV5-1 to TRBJ2-1; 11 nucleotides line up with TRBD2. After removal of 3 bases from V and 5 bases from J, the junction contained 7 bases not matched to a gene. Germline lookup yields CDR1 SGHRS and CDR2 YFSETQ. CDR3 length: 16 residues. CDR3 amino acids: CASSSLLAGAHNEQFF. The DNA of the CDR3 is TGCGCCAGCAGCTCCCTACTAGCGGGGGCTCACAATGAGCAGTTCTTC.

Concerning this clone: Additional DNA sequences in this sample encode the identical CDR3. This chain links TRBV6-5 with TRBJ1-2, with a tentative D call TRBD1 (5 bases). The V gene's germline CDR1 is MNHEY and CDR2 SVGAGI. The CDR3 totals 14 residues. With 2 bases removed from V and 4 bases from J, the gap between germline ends came to 11 bases. CDR3 amino acids: CASSYGQGSYGYTF. As DNA, the CDR3 is TGTGCCAGCAGTTACGGGCAGGGCTCCTATGGCTACACCTTC.

The CDR3, as DNA: TGTGCCAGCAGTTACCATTTCGGAGCCAAAAACATTCAGTACTTC. Protein: CASSYHFGAKNIQYF. V is TRBV6-5 and J is TRBJ2-4; no clear D gene. The germline V and J ends were trimmed by 2 bases and 0 bases, with 8 bases remaining between them. The length of the CDR3 is 15 residues. CDR1 is MNHEY and CDR2 is SVGAGI in the germline V gene.

J is TRBJ2-3 and V is TRBV27; 7 bases map to TRBD2. The CDR3 spans 15 residues. Per the germline V gene, CDR1 is MNHEY and CDR2 is SMNVEV (reference sequence). J gave up 7 bases and V 5 bases, and 12 bases lay outside the gene matches. CDR3 amino acids: CASSVDWRGTNTQYF. The DNA for the CDR3 is TGTGCCAGCAGTGTTGACTGGCGGGGGACTAATACGCAGTATTTT.

This rearrangement joins TRBV30 to TRBJ2-1; 12 bases map to TRBD2. The CDR3 runs to 17 residues. Germline lookup yields CDR1 GTSNPN and CDR2 SVGIG (reference sequence). V was clipped by 1 base and J by 4 bases; unmatched bases: 8. As DNA, the CDR3 is TGTGCCTGGAGTGGGACCTTGACTAGCGGGGGATACAATGAGCAGTTCTTC. The encoded protein is CAWSGTLTSGGYNEQFF.

This chain uses TRBV2 with TRBJ1-2; 11 bases agree with TRBD1. Germline V gene lookup returns CDR1 SNHLY and CDR2 FYNNEI. With V trimmed by 7 bases and J by 4 bases, 17 bases remained unmatched. This CDR3 is 18 amino acids long. The CDR3 spells CASKWGGTRTGGLYGYTF. The CDR3 DNA reads as TGTGCCAGCAAGTGGGGGGGGACCCGGACAGGGGGCCTCTATGGCTACACCTTC.

The chain combines TRBV4-1 with TRBJ2-7; TRBD2 matches 7 bases. The CDR3 covers 15 residues. Germline values: CDR1 MGHRA, CDR2 YSYEKL. J was trimmed by 1 base and V by 5 bases; bases with no gene match: 8. CDR3 DNA sequence: TGCGCCAGCAGCTTACTAGCGAGTTGGTCCTACGAGCAGTACTTC. Encoded protein: CASSLLASWSYEQYF.

The chain joins TRBV10-3 to TRBJ2-7, with TRBD2 matching over 7 bases. The CDR3 loop spans 14 amino acids. Germline lookup yields CDR1 ENHRY and CDR2 SYGVKD. Trimming removed 7 bases from V and 0 bases from J; junction bases left unmatched: 6. The CDR3, as DNA: TGTGCCATCACGGGGGGTAGCTTCTCCTACGAGCAGTACTTC. Translation gives CAITGGSFSYEQYF.